This TCR beta chain emerged from a study of molecular identifiers for immune sequencing clone quantification (dated by TCRdb to 2016 to 2019). In terms of the full investigation: For a replicate experiment, RNA from about 21,000 or 97,000 naive CD8 T cells was divided into five aliquots, of which four were sequenced. This methods study used CD8 T cells to benchmark TCR RNA copy counting and molecular-identifier clustering-based TCR repertoire sequencing (MIDCIRS).

Taken from cysteine to phenylalanine, the CDR3 has 14 residues. Here the CDR3 DNA is all that survives: 42 bases in frame from base 1. The junction carries 11 bases between V and J, which are trimmed by 3 bases and 5 bases respectively. This clonotype has a handful of counts. Its antigen remains unidentified. The record has no base qualities; no much larger clone is one base away. Library preparation used PCR. Sequencer: Illumina HiSeq 4000. Preparation of bulk TCR libraries followed a previously described approach, with the TCR primers listed in Table S5. Purification of total RNA was performed with the Qiagen AllPrep DNA/RNA kit. Before analysis, reads from multiple sequencing runs of the same library were pooled. The original pipeline was this. Reads were retained only if their TCR constant sequence matched exactly, and those retained reads were trimmed to 150 nt and grouped according to their 12-nt molecular barcodes. Reads within each barcode group were sub-clustered using a 15% Levenshtein threshold, and quality-weighted consensus sequences were constructed for each RNA molecule. Non-functional sequences were discarded, and so were lower-count sequences lying one edit away from another sequence. Based on a fit of two negative binomial distributions, barcode sub-clusters having less than 20% of the maximum read count were discarded. TCRdb handled the public reads itself, with Q25 trimming in fastp and clone calling in MiXCR, and kept productive beta chains. CDR3 protein sequences are deduplicated, and each keeps its most common genes and DNA. The V and J calls shown here were made by TCRdb, not taken from the authors' results. The sample yields 300,000 to 400,000 distinct CDR3 sequences; about a fifth were counted once. The leading ten clones occupy 0.81% of the sample.

Libraries of naive CD8 T cells were built from anywhere between about 19,000 and 1,000,000 sorted cells, with 10%, 30% or 50% of the purified RNA used. Naive CD8 T cells, defined as CD8+CD4-CCR7+CD45RA+, were FACS-sorted into RLT Plus buffer on a BD FACSAria II. To test detection sensitivity, Jurkat RNA equal to around nine TCR copies was added to samples of about 18,000-1,100,000 naive CD8 T cells. Enrichment of CD8 T cells was performed with RosetteSep CD8+ T Cell Enrichment Cocktail and Ficoll-Paque, after which ACK red cell lysis was carried out. Findings and caveats that apply to the study as a whole: Even against a background of 850,000 to 1,000,000 naive CD8 T cells, spiked-in Jurkat TCR RNA amounting to a single cell's worth was reported to be detectable. The sizes of highly expanded clones could end up underestimated when identical TCR molecules share a barcode. Spiked-in Jurkat TCR RNA (approximately 10 copies' worth), which is not part of the donor repertoire, was contained in the naive libraries. Modeling indicated approximately 3 TCR RNA copies recovered per cell, compared with 9.5 to 10 by digital PCR, which implies a capture efficiency of around 29%. When barcode sub-clustering was omitted, TCR diversity was inflated by chimeric consensus sequences, with chimeras reaching as high as 47%. In CMV-specific effector cells, over 99% of molecules were held by clones above 20 RNA copies, whereas under 1% of molecules were held by such clones in naive cells.

Sample: naive CD8+ T cells from blood, with Jurkat cell RNA spiked in. The cell subset or site label of this sample denotes: FACS-sorted CD8+CD4-CCR7+CD45RA+ naive T cells. The rearranged segments are TRBV12-3 or TRBV12-4 and TRBJ1-5; the D region possibly corresponds to TRBD1 (5 bases align). The TCR originated in a human donor in good health. Some libraries in this study had Jurkat cell RNA spiked in. The nucleotide sequence reads TGTGCCAGCAGTTTTGGGCAGGGAGATCAGCCCCAGCATTTT. This sequence encodes CASSFGQGDQPQHF.